One sample yielded the 18 T cell receptor beta chains listed below, sequenced in a study of T cells in localized non-small cell lung cancer. This table comes from immunoSEQ multiplex PCR, and its TCRdb copy is limited to in-frame clones, with some not included. There are about 24,000 clones in the sample; roughly 87% occur only once, and about 29% lies in the top ten. The sample was peripheral blood, taken before any cancer treatment. The receptors originated from a male donor older than 55 with stage I squamous cell lung carcinoma.

This chain links TRBV6-1 with TRBJ1-4, with 9 bases aligning to TRBD1. Germline CDR1 and CDR2: MNHNS and SASEGT. Unmatched junction bases numbered 8, after V lost 1 base and J lost 8 bases. This CDR3 has 16 amino acids. The CDR3 spells CASSEGSGQGTEKLFF. Written as DNA, the CDR3 is TGTGCCAGCAGTGAAGGCTCGGGACAGGGAACCGAAAAACTGTTTTTT.

The chain carries TRBV9 and TRBJ1-3, with 7 bases matching TRBD1. The CDR3 totals 15 residues. V shed 7 bases, J shed 3 bases, and the junction held 10 bases outside the gene matches. The germline gives CDR1 SGDLS, CDR2 YYNGEE. The CDR3, as DNA: TGTGCCAGCTCCTGGGAAACAGGGGATGGAAACACCATATATTTT. It specifies CASSWETGDGNTIYF.

This clone has just a few counts. The V gene is TRBV19, the J gene TRBJ1-2; 9 nucleotides agree with TRBD1. Trimming took 7 bases from V and 4 from J; bases not matched to a gene: 7. CDR1 and CDR2 (germline): LNHDA, SQIVND (reference sequence). CDR3 length: 14 amino acids. The DNA for the CDR3 is TGTGCCAGTACCCCACAGGGGGCGGGCTATGGCTACACCTTC. This encodes CASTPQGAGYGYTF.

This clone was seen once. The J gene is TRBJ1-1, the V gene TRBV5-1, with a tentative D call TRBD1 (5 bases). V lost 3 bases, J lost 8 bases, and 14 bases lay in between. CDR3 length: 13 amino acids. The germline gives CDR1 SGHRS, CDR2 YFSETQ. CDR3 in DNA: TGCGCCAGCAGCTCCGGGGCCCTGAGGGAAGCTTTCTTT. The encoded protein is CASSSGALREAFF.

The chain uses TRBV15 and TRBJ1-4, with 7 bases lining up with TRBD1. This CDR3 is 15 amino acids long. Germline CDR1 is LNHNV and CDR2 is YYDKDF (reference sequence). Trimming removed 0 bases from V and 7 bases from J; junction bases left unmatched: 5. CDR3 sequence (DNA): TGTGCCACCAGCAGAGAAGGGGGCCAGGGTGAAAAACTGTTTTTT. This sequence encodes CATSREGGQGEKLFF.

J is TRBJ2-5 and V is TRBV28; D is perhaps TRBD1 or TRBD2 (5 bases each). This CDR3 has 16 amino acids. Germline assignment: CDR1 MDHEN and CDR2 SYDVKM. V was shortened by 5 bases and J by 0 bases, with 16 bases between the two germline ends. DNA for the CDR3: TGTGCCAGCAGTCCTAAAGGGGTAGCGAACCAAGAGACCCAGTACTTC. Protein: CASSPKGVANQETQYF.

V and J are TRBV9 and TRBJ1-2, with D possibly TRBD1 on 5 matching bases. Trimming removed 4 bases from V and 0 bases from J, with 13 bases in between. This CDR3 has 15 amino acids. CDR1 is SGDLS, CDR2 YYNGEE, per germline. In DNA, the CDR3 is TGTGCCAGCAGCCCTACGACAGCTTCTAACTATGGCTACACCTTC. Its protein is CASSPTTASNYGYTF.

This clone was counted a few times. This chain joins TRBV7-9 and TRBJ2-7, with D hard to call. CDR3 length: 12 residues. Trimming stripped 3 bases from V and 6 bases from J, with 9 bases between. The V gene's germline CDR1 is SEHNR and CDR2 FQNEAQ (reference sequence). The CDR3 sequence is CASSLRQREQYF. CDR3 DNA: TGTGCCAGCAGCTTGCGGCAGCGCGAGCAGTACTTC.

J is TRBJ2-5 and V is TRBV11-2; weak D call: TRBD1 (5 bases). V was clipped by 2 bases and J by 5 bases, with 15 bases between them. The CDR3 has 15 residues. Germline loops: CDR1 SGHAT, CDR2 FQNNGV. CDR3 nucleotide sequence: TGTGCCAGCAGCTTACGCCCAGCCCCAGGGGAGACCCAGTACTTC. This sequence encodes CASSLRPAPGETQYF.

This chain joins TRBV6-5 and TRBJ1-6, with D perhaps TRBD1 (6 bases). Germline CDR1 is MNHEY and CDR2 is SVGAGI. The CDR3 consists of 15 residues. Trimming took 0 bases from V and 9 from J, leaving 12 bases between them. CDR3 sequence: CASSYSGGFGSPLHF. CDR3 nucleotides: TGTGCCAGCAGTTACTCAGGGGGGTTCGGTTCACCCCTCCACTTT.

This chain joins TRBV15 and TRBJ1-6; 7 nucleotides match TRBD1. V was pared by 0 bases and J by 9 bases, with 5 bases of the junction left unmatched. The CDR3 totals 15 residues. Germline V gene data show CDR1 as LNHNV and CDR2 as YYDKDF (reference sequence). The CDR3 spells CATSRDGGGRSPLHF. CDR3 DNA: TGTGCCACCAGCAGAGATGGAGGGGGCCGTTCACCCCTCCACTTT. Using reference TRBV15 and TRBJ1-6 for the parts outside the CDR3, the full variable domain is DAMVIQNPRYQVTQFGKPVTLSCSQTLNHNVMYWYQQKSSQAPKLLFHYYDKDFNNEADTPDNFQSRRPNTSFCFLDIRSPGLGDTAMYLCATSRDGGGRSPLHFGNGTRLTVT.

V is TRBV9 and J is TRBJ1-2; possible D gene TRBD1, 6 bases. CDR3 length: 15 residues. V dropped 0 bases and J dropped 8 bases, with 17 bases sitting between them. Germline values: CDR1 SGDLS, CDR2 YYNGEE. Here the CDR3 reads CASSVGNNRDEGYTF. DNA for the CDR3: TGTGCCAGCAGCGTAGGTAACAACAGGGACGAAGGCTACACCTTC.

The rearrangement uses TRBV6-5 and TRBJ2-3; D gene uncertain. Per the germline V gene, CDR1 is MNHEY and CDR2 is SVGAGI. CDR3 length equals 13 residues. V was trimmed by 4 bases and J by 2 bases, leaving 7 bases between them. CDR3 amino acids: CASSLAYTDTQYF. The CDR3 DNA reads TGTGCCAGCAGTTTGGCCTACACAGATACGCAGTATTTT.

The genes are TRBV11-3 and TRBJ2-2; D possibly matches TRBD1 or TRBD2 (5 bases each). V was pared by 2 bases and J by 7 bases, with 11 bases between. Germline CDR1 reads SGHNT; CDR2 reads YENEEA. The CDR3 is 14 amino acids. The CDR3 DNA is TGTGCCAGCAGCTTACAACGGGACGGCGGGGAGCTGTTTTTT. This gives the protein CASSLQRDGGELFF.

This clone turned up a few times. V is TRBV29-1 and J is TRBJ1-5; 7 bases are a match to TRBD1. Germline assignment: CDR1 SQVTM and CDR2 ANQGSEA. The ends lost 4 bases at V and 7 bases at J; junction bases unmatched: 4. This CDR3 region has 12 residues. CDR3 amino acids: CSVGQGGQPQHF. CDR3 sequence (DNA): TGCAGCGTTGGACAGGGTGGGCAGCCCCAGCATTTT.

V is TRBV19 and J is TRBJ2-2; no reliable D call. In germline, CDR1 is LNHDA, CDR2 SQIVND (reference sequence). V was cut by 4 bases and J by 0 bases, with 15 bases left in between. The length of the CDR3 is 17 residues. CDR3 protein: CASSKPRHLTNTGELFF. The DNA for the CDR3 is TGTGCCAGTAGTAAGCCTCGACACTTGACGAACACCGGGGAGCTGTTTTTT. Supplemented by reference TRBV19 and TRBJ2-2, the full variable domain reads DGGITQSPKYLFRKEGQNVTLSCEQNLNHDAMYWYRQDPGQGLRLIYYSQIVNDFQKGDIAEGYSVSREKKESFPLTVTSAQKNPTAFYLCASSKPRHLTNTGELFFGEGSRLTVL.

This chain's CDR3 is CASSFQAGTNEQYF. The CDR3 region has the DNA TGTGCCAGCAGCTTTCAGGCGGGAACCAACGAGCAGTACTTC. This sequence joins TRBV7-2 and TRBJ2-7; D is perhaps TRBD2 (6 bases). Germline loops: CDR1 SGHTA, CDR2 FQGNSA. CDR3 length equals 14 residues. V dropped 3 bases and J dropped 5 bases, with 14 bases sitting between them.

The V call is TRBV2, the J call TRBJ2-2; the match to TRBD2 covers 7 bases. Trimming removed 6 bases from V and 4 bases from J; junction bases left unmatched: 11. The V gene's germline CDR1 is SNHLY and CDR2 FYNNEI. The length of the CDR3 is 16 residues. CDR3 amino acids: CASRGPGLSSTGELFF. Here the CDR3 DNA reads TGTGCCAGCAGAGGACCGGGACTAAGTTCCACCGGGGAGCTGTTTTTT.